The 17 T cell receptor beta chains below all came from one sample that was sequenced in a study of shared clonotypes between healthy human individuals. The assay was immunoSEQ multiplex PCR, and TCRdb's table has in-frame clones only and misses some. Among roughly 2.6 million clones, roughly 92% were seen once, and the ten largest hold roughly 0.13%. The sample consisted of naive CD4+ T cells sorted from blood. The sample's subset: CD45RA+ positively selected. The receptors were gathered from a man between 18 and 35 years old in good health.

The rearrangement links TRBV9 to TRBJ2-1; D gene ambiguous. The germline V and J ends were trimmed by 3 bases and 8 bases, with 9 bases remaining between them. The CDR3 runs 12 residues. From germline, CDR1 is SGDLS and CDR2 YYNGEE. The CDR3 reads CASSGRLYEQFF. CDR3 DNA: TGTGCCAGCAGCGGTCGTTTGTATGAGCAGTTCTTC.

Notes on this clone: Other DNA sequences in the sample encode the same CDR3. The V gene is TRBV9, the J gene TRBJ2-7; TRBD2 matches at 8 bases. The CDR3 is made up of 14 amino acids. V shed 3 bases, J shed 2 bases, and the junction held 4 bases outside the gene matches. Germline V gives CDR1 SGDLS, CDR2 YYNGEE. CDR3: CASSASGGPYEQYF. The DNA of the CDR3 is TGTGCCAGCAGCGCCTCGGGGGGGCCCTACGAGCAGTACTTC.

V gene TRBV7-9 combines with J gene TRBJ1-4; D is uncertain. Between the trimmed V and J ends, which lost 8 bases and 8 bases, there was a span of 21 bases. Per the germline V gene, CDR1 is SEHNR and CDR2 is FQNEAQ (reference sequence). The CDR3 is 15 amino acids. CDR3 in DNA: TGTGCCAGCCGCCCGGGAGGCCACATAAACGAAAAACTGTTTTTT. Protein sequence: CASRPGGHINEKLFF. Full variable domain (missing parts from reference TRBV7-9 and TRBJ1-4): DTGVSQNPRHKITKRGQNVTFRCDPISEHNRLYWYRQTLGQGPEFLTYFQNEAQLEKSRLLSDRFSAERPKGSFSTLEIQRTEQGDSAMYLCASRPGGHINEKLFFGSGTQLSVL.

This chain links TRBV28 with TRBJ1-3; D call uncertain. In germline, CDR1 is MDHEN, CDR2 SYDVKM. Trimming pared 3 bases from V and 3 bases from J, leaving 9 bases between. The CDR3 totals 14 residues. The CDR3 protein is CASSFSRSGNTIYF. DNA for the CDR3: TGTGCCAGCAGTTTCTCCAGGAGTGGAAACACCATATATTTT.

This chain connects TRBV6-5 to TRBJ2-7; a weak D match, TRBD1 (6 bases). This CDR3 is 12 amino acids long. Germline V gives CDR1 MNHEY, CDR2 SVGAGI. Trimming took 2 bases from V and 5 from J, leaving 7 bases between them. CDR3 bases: TGTGCCAGCAGTTACCCAGGGGACGAGCAGTACTTC. It encodes CASSYPGDEQYF.

The chain employs TRBV19 and TRBJ2-4; 8 positions agree with TRBD1. CDR3 length: 20 amino acids. In germline, CDR1 is LNHDA, CDR2 SQIVND (reference sequence). V shed 1 base, J shed 0 bases, and the junction held 14 bases outside the gene matches. CDR3 sequence (DNA): TGTGCCAGTAGTATAGTCCCGGGACAGGAGTTGGGGCTAGCCAAAAACATTCAGTACTTC. Its protein is CASSIVPGQELGLAKNIQYF.

The chain recombines TRBV5-5 with TRBJ2-4; either TRBD1 or TRBD2 may supply D (5 bases each). Germline V gene lookup returns CDR1 SGHKS and CDR2 YYEKEE (reference sequence). The CDR3 extends over 13 amino acids. Between the trimmed V and J ends, which lost 4 bases and 10 bases, there was a span of 15 bases. The CDR3 loop is CASSELDGGIQYF. The CDR3 nucleotides are TGTGCCAGCAGCGAATTAGATGGGGGTATTCAGTACTTC.

This sequence joins TRBV30 and TRBJ2-3, with D maybe TRBD1 (6 bases). This CDR3 has 15 amino acids. Germline V gives CDR1 GTSNPN, CDR2 SVGIG (reference sequence). The V end was cut by 2 bases, the J end by 4 bases, with 16 bases between. The CDR3 protein is CAWSSRRGGPDTQYF. The CDR3 DNA sequence: TGTGCCTGGAGTTCCCGCAGGGGTGGCCCAGATACGCAGTATTTT.

This clone occurred once. The gene calls are TRBV7-3 and TRBJ1-6; 7 nucleotides match TRBD1. The CDR3 loop spans 16 amino acids. The trim removed 5 bases at V and 8 bases at J, leaving 12 bases unmatched. The germline V gene has CDR1 SGHTA and CDR2 FQGTGA. The CDR3 loop reads CASSLLPPRGDSPLHF. The CDR3 DNA reads as TGTGCCAGCAGCCTCTTACCTCCCAGGGGGGATTCACCCCTCCACTTT. The full variable domain, its missing parts supplied by reference TRBV7-3 and TRBJ1-6, is GAGVSQTPSNKVTEKGKYVELRCDPISGHTALYWYRQSLGQGPEFLIYFQGTGAADDSGLPNDRFFAVRPEGSVSTLKIQRTERGDSAVYLCASSLLPPRGDSPLHFGNGTRLTVT.

The chain carries TRBV5-5 and TRBJ1-4; D remains unclear. V lost 3 bases and J 1 base, leaving 7 bases between the germline ends. The CDR3 contains 14 residues. Germline CDR1 is SGHKS and CDR2 is YYEKEE (reference sequence). CDR3 sequence: CASSSYLTNEKLFF. In nucleotides, the CDR3 is TGTGCCAGCAGCTCCTACCTAACTAATGAAAAACTGTTTTTT.

This clone was recorded once. The V and J genes are TRBV4-1 and TRBJ1-3, with D possibly matching TRBD1 (6 bases). Germline loops: CDR1 MGHRA, CDR2 YSYEKL. The CDR3 is made up of 16 amino acids. Trimming took off 5 bases at V and 0 bases at J, with 14 bases between the two ends. The CDR3 region is CASSSPDSSSGNTIYF. The CDR3 DNA is TGCGCCAGCAGCTCACCGGACAGTAGCTCTGGAAACACCATATATTTT.

This chain uses TRBV6-5 with TRBJ1-3; no clear D gene. CDR1 is MNHEY, CDR2 SVGAGI, per germline. The CDR3 is 13 amino acids. V was clipped by 2 bases and J by 9 bases, with 11 bases between them. The DNA for the CDR3 is TGTGCCAGCAGTTACCCCGGAACGGGCACCATATATTTT. Its translation is CASSYPGTGTIYF.

V gene TRBV13 combines with J gene TRBJ1-2; the match to TRBD1 covers 10 bases. The CDR3 spans 13 residues. CDR1 PRHDT and CDR2 FYEKMQ come from the germline V gene (reference sequence). J was trimmed by 6 bases and V by 5 bases; bases with no gene match: 3. CDR3 residues: CASSPGQGNGYTF. DNA for the CDR3: TGTGCCAGCAGCCCGGGACAGGGGAATGGCTACACCTTC.

The J gene is TRBJ1-5, the V gene TRBV5-8; the match to TRBD1 covers 9 bases. Germline V gene data show CDR1 as SGHTS and CDR2 as YDEGEE. CDR3 length equals 15 residues. V lost 0 bases to trimming and J lost 6 bases; unmatched junction nucleotides: 4. For the CDR3, the DNA is TGTGCCAGCAGCTTGGCCGGGACAGGGCTTCAGCCCCAGCATTTT. It specifies CASSLAGTGLQPQHF.

This clone appeared once. The CDR3 bases are TGTGCCAGCAGCCGCGGACAGAGGGGCTACGAGCAGTACTTC. It translates to CASSRGQRGYEQYF. The V and J genes are TRBV5-4 and TRBJ2-7; a weak D match, TRBD1 (6 bases). Trimming took off 4 bases at V and 3 bases at J, with 14 bases between the two ends. The germline CDR1 and CDR2 sequences are SGHNT and YYREEE (reference sequence). The CDR3 consists of 14 residues.

This clone was seen a handful of times. The chain recombines TRBV7-6 with TRBJ1-5; no reliable D call. The CDR3 spans 13 residues. Germline V CDR1 and CDR2: SGHVS, FNYEAQ. V was shortened by 1 base and J by 6 bases, with 7 bases between the two germline ends. CDR3: CASSLVMGQPQHF. The DNA of the CDR3 is TGTGCCAGCAGCTTAGTTATGGGTCAGCCCCAGCATTTT.

The chain carries TRBV29-1 and TRBJ1-6, with 10 positions matching TRBD1. V was clipped by 5 bases and J by 9 bases; unmatched bases: 4. Germline loops: CDR1 SQVTM, CDR2 ANQGSEA. This CDR3 contains 13 residues. The CDR3 region has the DNA TGCAGCGTTAGGACAGGGGGTGGTTCACCCCTCCACTTT. It yields the protein CSVRTGGGSPLHF.